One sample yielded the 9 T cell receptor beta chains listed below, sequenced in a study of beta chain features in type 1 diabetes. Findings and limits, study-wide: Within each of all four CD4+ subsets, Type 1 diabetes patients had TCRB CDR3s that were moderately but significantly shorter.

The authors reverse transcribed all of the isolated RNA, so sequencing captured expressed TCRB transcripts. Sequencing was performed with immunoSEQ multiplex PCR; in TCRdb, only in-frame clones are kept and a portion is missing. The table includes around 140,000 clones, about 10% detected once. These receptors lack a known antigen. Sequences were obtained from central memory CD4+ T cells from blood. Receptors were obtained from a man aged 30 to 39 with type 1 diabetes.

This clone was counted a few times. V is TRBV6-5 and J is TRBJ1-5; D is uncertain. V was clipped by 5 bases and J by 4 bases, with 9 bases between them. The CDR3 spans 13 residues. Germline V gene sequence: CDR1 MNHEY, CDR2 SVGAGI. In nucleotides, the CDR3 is TGTGCCAGCAGTACTGATCCGAATCAGCCCCAGCATTTT. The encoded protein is CASSTDPNQPQHF.

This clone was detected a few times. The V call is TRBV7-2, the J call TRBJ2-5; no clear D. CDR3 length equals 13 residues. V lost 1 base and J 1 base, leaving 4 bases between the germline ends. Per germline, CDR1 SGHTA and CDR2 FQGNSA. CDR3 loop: CASSLGAQETQYF. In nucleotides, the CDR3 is TGTGCCAGCAGCTTAGGGGCCCAAGAGACCCAGTACTTC. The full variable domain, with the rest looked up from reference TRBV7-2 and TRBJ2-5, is GAGVSQSPSNKVTEKGKDVELRCDPISGHTALYWYRQSLGQGLEFLIYFQGNSAPDKSGLPSDRFSAERTGGSVSTLTIQRTQQEDSAVYLCASSLGAQETQYFGPGTRLLVL.

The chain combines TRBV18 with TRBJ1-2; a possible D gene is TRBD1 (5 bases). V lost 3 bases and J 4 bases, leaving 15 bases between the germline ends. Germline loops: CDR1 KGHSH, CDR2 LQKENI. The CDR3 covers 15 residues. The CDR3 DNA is TGTGCCAGCTCACCGGGGGAGGGCCTTGGCTATGGCTACACCTTC. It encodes CASSPGEGLGYGYTF.

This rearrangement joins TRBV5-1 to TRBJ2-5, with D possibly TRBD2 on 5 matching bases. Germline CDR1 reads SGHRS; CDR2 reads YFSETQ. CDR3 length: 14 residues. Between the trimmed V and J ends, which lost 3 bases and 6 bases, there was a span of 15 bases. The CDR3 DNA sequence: TGCGCCAGCAGCTATGTCGGGGAAAAGAAGACCCAGTACTTC. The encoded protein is CASSYVGEKKTQYF.

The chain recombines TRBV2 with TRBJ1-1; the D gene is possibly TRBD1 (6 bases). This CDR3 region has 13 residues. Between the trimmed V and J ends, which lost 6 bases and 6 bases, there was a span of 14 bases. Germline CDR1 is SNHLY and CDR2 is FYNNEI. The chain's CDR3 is CASRGGGGSEAFF. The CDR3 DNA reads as TGTGCCAGCAGAGGGGGGGGAGGCTCTGAAGCTTTCTTT. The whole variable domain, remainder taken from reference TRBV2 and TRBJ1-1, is EPEVTQTPSHQVTQMGQEVILRCVPISNHLYFYWYRQILGQKVEFLVSFYNNEISEKSEIFDDQFSVERPDGSNFTLKIRSTKLEDSAMYFCASRGGGGSEAFFGQGTRLTVV.

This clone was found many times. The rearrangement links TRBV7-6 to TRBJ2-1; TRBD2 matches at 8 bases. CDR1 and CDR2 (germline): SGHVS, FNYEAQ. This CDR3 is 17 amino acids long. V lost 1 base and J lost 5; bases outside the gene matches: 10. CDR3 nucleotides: TGTGCCAGCAGCTTAGTGTTGCGGGGGGTTGGAAACAATGAGCAGTTCTTC. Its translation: CASSLVLRGVGNNEQFF.

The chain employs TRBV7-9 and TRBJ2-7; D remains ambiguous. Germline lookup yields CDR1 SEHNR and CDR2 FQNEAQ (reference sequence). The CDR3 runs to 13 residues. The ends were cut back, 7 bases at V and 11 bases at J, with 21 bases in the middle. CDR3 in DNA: TGTGCCAGCACCGATCTTGCTTCGGTTAAGAAGTACTTC. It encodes CASTDLASVKKYF.

The CDR3 loop reads CASSLIRGNTEAFF. The CDR3 DNA is TGTGCCAGCAGCTTAATCAGGGGGAACACTGAAGCTTTCTTT. The rearrangement joins TRBV11-2 to TRBJ1-1, with D possibly being TRBD1 (6 bases). CDR1 is SGHAT and CDR2 is FQNNGV in the germline V gene. The V end lost 2 bases, the J end lost 1 base, and 8 bases lay between the germline ends. CDR3 length equals 14 residues.

The CDR3 reads CASSTGQGFNEQFF. The DNA for the CDR3 is TGTGCCAGCAGCACGGGACAGGGGTTCAATGAGCAGTTCTTC. The chain carries TRBV5-6 and TRBJ2-1, with TRBD1 matching over 10 bases. CDR1 is SGHDT, CDR2 YYEEEE, per germline. The CDR3 loop spans 14 amino acids. The trim removed 4 bases at V and 6 bases at J, leaving 4 bases unmatched.